This T cell receptor beta chain originates from a study of T cell repertoires in cytomegalovirus infection. For the study at large: Both CMV infection and a matching HLA type were indicated by public TCR beta signatures. Study-wide results and limits: Cumulative public TCR beta family frequency identified CMV carriers with the relevant HLA. In two of eight donors, the top clonotype was HLA-C-restricted CMV-specific.

MiXCR, applied by TCRdb to the reads, yields one record per CDR3 protein. This sample has 200,000 to 250,000 distinct CDR3 sequences, with under 25% found just once. On this clonotype: Its antigen is unidentified.

What was sequenced was CD8+ T cells from PBMCs. The receptor was derived from a human donor in good health (CMV status not recorded). Some clones in this sample may be carry-over from other donors' samples.

DNA of the CDR3: TGTGCCAGCAGTCCACAGACAGGTTACTACGAGCAGTACTTC. This translates into CASSPQTGYYEQYF. This chain uses TRBV6-1 with TRBJ2-7; possibly TRBD1 for D (6 bases). The CDR3 totals 14 residues. Trimming removed 5 bases from V and 3 bases from J, with 14 bases in between. Germline CDR1 is MNHNS and CDR2 is SASEGT.